This T cell receptor (beta chain) stems from a study of shared T cell receptors in the human thymus (dated by TCRdb to the early 2020s). Looking at the study overall: The study examined how self-reactive, shared T-cell receptor alpha chains are generated in the human thymus.

With regard to this clone: Its recognized antigen is unknown. Base-call qualities are not available, and no considerably larger clone is one nucleotide away.

As encoded in the germline V gene, CDR1 is SQVTM while CDR2 is ANQGSEA. The junction carries 10 bases between V and J, which are trimmed by 6 bases and 8 bases respectively. CDR3 length: 10 amino acids, cysteine to phenylalanine. Here the CDR3 DNA is all that survives: 30 bases in frame from base 1. The receptor library was made with the immunoSEQ multiplex PCR assay. TCRdb holds this immuneACCESS table with in-frame rearrangements only. Some clones are missing; in checked studies, unresolved V genes explain under half, and the rest has no known cause. Here the sample has roughly 560,000 clones; more than 75% occur a single time. The ten largest clones add up to 0.013% of the sample. These records were also assigned to another study, of human thymus T cells. As described in the second report: Donors were immunologically healthy infants undergoing open corrective cardiac surgery for congenital heart defects in Finland. Thymus tissue was collected as surgical resects that were removed during corrective cardiac surgery. Usage of V and J gene segments appeared to be biased in both the thymic and the peripheral blood repertoires. The related research found that thymic TCR repertoires overlapped highly between unrelated individuals. The study described the TCR alpha and beta repertoires in under 10 infant thymus samples and a few matching peripheral blood samples. Donor ages ranged from about 7 to 244 days, and the cohort comprised over 5 male and a couple of female infants. After being mechanically released from the tissue, thymocytes were kept at -70 degrees C in pellets of about 9-32 million cells. A QIAsymphony instrument was used to extract genomic DNA from the frozen cell pellets. Using the immunoSEQ multiplex PCR assay, the TCRB and TCRAD loci were amplified from a standardized quantity of quality-controlled genomic DNA. The V(D)J region was spanned by amplicons of a length sufficient to cover the CDR3 and to identify V and J genes. Through the commercial immunoSEQ service, the amplicons were sequenced on an Illumina platform. Primer bias and sequencing errors were corrected as previously described, and TCRAD and TCRB were defined on the basis of the IMGT database. Repertoires were analysed with immunoSEQ Analyzer 3.0 and VDJTools, covering basic statistics, V/J segment usage, diversity estimates, rarefaction and pairwise overlap. Diversity was estimated with Chao1, ChaoE, Efron-Thisted, Shannon and inverse Simpson indices, and also on datasets down-sampled to the smallest sample. For repertoire overlap, CDR3 nucleotide sequence, V gene and J gene had to match strictly, and clustering was done by Jaccard-based multidimensional scaling. On average, thymus samples yielded about 730,000 unique TCRB clonotypes, whereas blood samples yielded about 80,000.

The chain uses TRBV29-1 and TRBJ1-2; confidence is insufficient to name the D gene. This sequence originates from a boy under three years old with a congenital heart defect. Donor details come from another sample of the same person, matched by shared clones. The specimen sequenced was thymocytes. The bases are TGCAGCGTGAGGGTAGACGGCTACACCTTC. Its amino acids are CSVRVDGYTF.